This T cell receptor beta chain was obtained from a study of PD-1 and CTLA-4 blockade in melanoma. TCRdb keeps only in-frame clones here, not all; method: immunoSEQ multiplex PCR. The profile shows about 32,000 clones, 88% of them singletons. V lost 4 bases to trimming and J lost 1 base; unmatched junction nucleotides: 10. This CDR3 spans 17 amino acids. CDR1 MNHEY and CDR2 SMNVEV come from the germline V gene (reference sequence). The chain employs TRBV27 and TRBJ2-5; 9 bases fit TRBD2. This sequence originates from a human donor with melanoma. Sequencing used CD8+ T cells from peripheral blood, obtained from a patient given anti-PD-1 treatment. CDR3 DNA sequence: TGTGCCAGCAGTTCATCTAGCGGGGTGAAAATCCAAGAGACCCAGTACTTC. This sequence encodes CASSSSSGVKIQETQYF.